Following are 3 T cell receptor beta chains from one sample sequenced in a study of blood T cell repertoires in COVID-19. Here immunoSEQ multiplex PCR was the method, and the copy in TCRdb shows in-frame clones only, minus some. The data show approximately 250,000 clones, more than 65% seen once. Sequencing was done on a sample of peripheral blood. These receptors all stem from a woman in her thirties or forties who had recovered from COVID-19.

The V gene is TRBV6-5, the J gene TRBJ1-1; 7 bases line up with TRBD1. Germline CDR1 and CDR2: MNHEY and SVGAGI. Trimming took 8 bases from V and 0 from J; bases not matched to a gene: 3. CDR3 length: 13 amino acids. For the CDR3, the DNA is TGTGCCAGCCAGGGACAGTTGAACACTGAAGCTTTCTTT. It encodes CASQGQLNTEAFF.

The CDR3 sequence is CASSYTPRLDYEQYF. In DNA, the CDR3 is TGTGCCAGCAGTTACACCCCAAGACTAGACTACGAGCAGTACTTC. J is TRBJ2-7 and V is TRBV6-5, with D tentatively TRBD2 (6 bases). The CDR3 is 15 amino acids. V was pared by 2 bases and J by 3 bases, with 14 bases between. Germline V gene sequence: CDR1 MNHEY, CDR2 SVGAGI.

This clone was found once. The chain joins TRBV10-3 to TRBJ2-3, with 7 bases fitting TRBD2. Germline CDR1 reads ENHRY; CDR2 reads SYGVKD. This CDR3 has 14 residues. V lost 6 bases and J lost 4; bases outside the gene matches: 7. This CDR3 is CAISGSSGADTQYF. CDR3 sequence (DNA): TGTGCCATCAGCGGCTCGAGCGGGGCAGATACGCAGTATTTT.